What follows are 19 T cell receptor beta chains derived from one specimen sequenced in a study of cytomegalovirus exposure and HLA in healthy donors. Primers: 60 Vbeta forward and 13 Jbeta reverse. Generated by immunoSEQ multiplex PCR, the TCRdb table keeps only in-frame clones and is missing some. Here the sample spans tens of thousands of clones, approximately 80% being singletons. Sample: PBMCs. The receptors were gathered from a woman aged 50 to 60 in good health and CMV-seropositive.

The chain uses TRBV10-1 and TRBJ2-1, with no clear D. Trimming shortened V by 8 bases and J by 6 bases, and 8 bases separated the two germline ends. Germline V gives CDR1 WNHNN, CDR2 SYGVQD (reference sequence). This CDR3 contains 11 residues. The CDR3: CASGSFNEQFF. CDR3 nucleotide sequence: TGCGCCAGCGGTAGTTTCAATGAGCAGTTCTTC.

The chain recombines TRBV11-3 with TRBJ1-5, with TRBD1 matching over 7 bases. J lost 7 bases, V lost 3 bases, and 15 bases had no gene match. In germline, CDR1 is SGHNT, CDR2 YENEEA. The CDR3 extends over 17 amino acids. CDR3: CASSFCRGQGGRQPQHF. The CDR3 DNA reads TGTGCCAGCAGCTTCTGCCGGGGTCAGGGGGGTCGACAGCCCCAGCATTTT. Full variable domain (missing parts from reference TRBV11-3 and TRBJ1-5): EAGVVQSPRYKIIEKKQPVAFWCNPISGHNTLYWYLQNLGQGPELLIRYENEEAVDDSQLPKDRFSAERLKGVDSTLKIQPAELGDSAVYLCASSFCRGQGGRQPQHFGDGTRLSIL.

This chain links TRBV6-5 with TRBJ1-3; D is possibly TRBD1 (6 bases). Trimming shortened V by 6 bases and J by 0 bases, and 12 bases separated the two germline ends. The CDR3 extends over 15 amino acids. Germline assignment: CDR1 MNHEY and CDR2 SVGAGI. The CDR3 sequence is CASRKTGTSGNTIYF. CDR3 DNA: TGTGCCAGCAGAAAAACAGGGACCTCTGGAAACACCATATATTTT.

The CDR3 DNA reads as TGTGCCATTAGCGGGAAGAGCTCCTACGAGCAGTACGTC. Translated: CAISGKSSYEQYV. The rearrangement links TRBV7-9 to TRBJ2-7, with 8 bases matching TRBD2. CDR1 is SEHNR, CDR2 FQNEAQ, per germline (reference sequence). J lost 0 bases, V lost 10 bases, and 5 bases had no gene match. The CDR3 length is 13 residues.

This chain uses TRBV5-1 with TRBJ1-3, with 9 nucleotides matching TRBD1. Losses at the gene ends were 4 bases for V and 4 bases for J; bases not matched to a gene: 3. This CDR3 is 14 amino acids long. The germline V gene encodes CDR1 SGHRS and CDR2 YFSETQ. For the CDR3, the DNA is TGCGCCAGCAGCCCCGGGACAGGGGGAAACACCATATATTTT. As protein: CASSPGTGGNTIYF.

The chain links TRBV5-5 to TRBJ1-1; 7 nucleotides line up with TRBD1. Germline V gene data show CDR1 as SGHKS and CDR2 as YYEKEE (reference sequence). The junction had 6 bases not matched to a gene; V was cut back by 2 bases and J by 8 bases. CDR3 length: 13 amino acids. Written as DNA, the CDR3 is TGTGCCAGCAGCTTAACAGGGGTGGGGGAAGCTTTCTTT. It codes for CASSLTGVGEAFF.

The chain has TRBV19 and TRBJ1-1; D unclear. V gave up 10 bases and J gave up 2 bases, with 14 bases separating them. This CDR3 spans 13 amino acids. The germline V gene encodes CDR1 LNHDA and CDR2 SQIVND (reference sequence). CDR3 nucleotides: TGTGCCATTAAACAGCCTCCAAACACTGAAGCTTTCTTT. It specifies CAIKQPPNTEAFF. Full variable domain (missing parts from reference TRBV19 and TRBJ1-1): DGGITQSPKYLFRKEGQNVTLSCEQNLNHDAMYWYRQDPGQGLRLIYYSQIVNDFQKGDIAEGYSVSREKKESFPLTVTSAQKNPTAFYLCAIKQPPNTEAFFGQGTRLTVV.

The chain links TRBV2 to TRBJ1-2; no definite D call. Trimming removed 9 bases at V and 8 bases at J, with 22 bases between. This CDR3 region has 14 residues. Germline CDR1 SNHLY, CDR2 FYNNEI. The CDR3 sequence is CARRRASTRAGYTF. CDR3 bases: TGTGCCAGAAGAAGGGCCTCGACTAGGGCAGGCTACACCTTC. Combining the CDR3 with reference TRBV2 and TRBJ1-2 gives the whole variable domain EPEVTQTPSHQVTQMGQEVILRCVPISNHLYFYWYRQILGQKVEFLVSFYNNEISEKSEIFDDQFSVERPDGSNFTLKIRSTKLEDSAMYFCARRRASTRAGYTFGSGTRLTVV.

The V gene is TRBV28, the J gene TRBJ1-1; D remains ambiguous. There are 11 residues in the CDR3. Germline CDR1 and CDR2: MDHEN and SYDVKM. Trimming pared 6 bases from V and 7 bases from J, leaving 9 bases between. The CDR3 DNA reads as TGTGCCAGCAGATCGGAGGGTGAAGCTTTCTTT. This codes for CASRSEGEAFF.

The V gene is TRBV11-3, the J gene TRBJ2-4; TRBD1 aligns across 7 bases. With 5 bases clipped from V and 6 bases from J, the junction kept 4 bases outside the gene matches. This CDR3 region has 13 residues. The germline gives CDR1 SGHNT, CDR2 YENEEA. The CDR3 DNA reads TGTGCCAGCAGCGTCTACAGGGGAAACATTCAGTACTTC. As protein: CASSVYRGNIQYF.

The V and J genes are TRBV13 and TRBJ2-7; 10 bases agree with TRBD1. The germline V gene encodes CDR1 PRHDT and CDR2 FYEKMQ (reference sequence). V was clipped by 5 bases and J by 5 bases; unmatched bases: 3. CDR3 length: 13 residues. The CDR3 region has the DNA TGTGCCAGCAGCCAAGGGACAGGGGACGAGCAGTACTTC. The encoded protein is CASSQGTGDEQYF. Based on the CDR3 plus reference TRBV13 and TRBJ2-7, the full variable domain is AAGVIQSPRHLIKEKRETATLKCYPIPRHDTVYWYQQGPGQDPQFLISFYEKMQSDKGSIPDRFSAQQFSDYHSELNMSSLELGDSALYFCASSQGTGDEQYFGPGTRLTVT.

This clone was observed a few times. The V call is TRBV11-1, the J call TRBJ2-1, with 9 positions matching TRBD2. V dropped 5 bases and J dropped 3; count of bases not matched to a gene: 5. CDR3 length equals 15 residues. Germline V gene sequence: CDR1 SGHAT, CDR2 FQDESV (reference sequence). The DNA of the CDR3 is TGTGCCAGCAGCCAGGGACTAGCAGTCTACAATGAGCAGTTCTTC. Translated, it gives CASSQGLAVYNEQFF.

A remark on this clone: The limits of the CDR3 on the DNA are not certain, so only TCRdb's listed CDR3 is given. The rearrangement joins TRBV6-1 to TRBJ2-7; no check of the table's D call, TRBD1, against the DNA was made. In germline, CDR1 is MNHNS, CDR2 SASEGT. Including both end residues, the CDR3 is 11 amino acids long. CDR3 protein: CASSEFGQGSV.

The rearrangement uses TRBV19 and TRBJ2-7; 8 bases line up with TRBD1. Per the germline V gene, CDR1 is LNHDA and CDR2 is SQIVND (reference sequence). CDR3 length: 15 amino acids. Trimming cost V 5 bases and J 3 bases; bases outside gene matches: 9. The CDR3 sequence is CASSLGQGWIYEQYF. The CDR3, as DNA: TGTGCCAGTAGTCTCGGACAGGGATGGATCTACGAGCAGTACTTC.

The V call is TRBV6-1, the J call TRBJ1-1; D is perhaps TRBD1 (5 bases). The length of the CDR3 is 14 residues. V lost 4 bases and J lost 4, with 13 bases in between. Germline CDR1 reads MNHNS; CDR2 reads SASEGT. The chain's CDR3 is CASSVTARGTEAFF. The DNA for the CDR3 is TGTGCCAGCAGTGTGACAGCTAGAGGCACTGAAGCTTTCTTT.

V gene TRBV21-1 combines with J gene TRBJ2-7; the D call of TRBD2 is as the table states it, not checked on the DNA. TRBV21-1 is listed as a pseudogene. The CDR3 is 15 residues long. In nucleotides, the CDR3 is TGTGCCAGCAGCAAAGCCCAGCGGAACATGTGGGAGCAGTACGTC. Translation gives CASSKAQRNMWEQYV.

Turning to this clone: Within the sample, other DNA sequences also encode this same CDR3. The chain couples TRBV7-8 to TRBJ2-3; 9 nucleotides agree with TRBD1. The CDR3 has 15 amino acids. Germline values: CDR1 SGHVS, CDR2 FQNEAQ. Trimming cost V 1 base and J 1 base; bases outside gene matches: 0. The CDR3 spells CASSLGQGGTDTQYF. The CDR3, as DNA: TGTGCCAGCAGCTTAGGACAGGGGGGCACAGATACGCAGTATTTT.

This clone was seen only a few times. V usage is TRBV5-1 and J usage is TRBJ1-1; TRBD1 matches 8 bases. Germline assignment: CDR1 SGHRS and CDR2 YFSETQ. J lost 4 bases, V lost 6 bases, and 11 bases had no gene match. This CDR3 has 15 amino acids. CDR3 protein: CASTFAQGAGTEAFF. CDR3 bases: TGCGCCAGCACCTTCGCCCAGGGGGCTGGCACTGAAGCTTTCTTT.

This chain links TRBV21-1 with TRBJ2-5; the D call TRBD1 from the table was never checked on the DNA. TRBV21-1 counts as a pseudogene. The CDR3 spans 12 residues. The CDR3 loop is CASSQGKETQYF. The CDR3 nucleotides are TGTGCCAGCAGCCAGGGAAAAGAGACCCAGTACTTC.